This TCR beta chain was recorded in a study of technical replicates of blood from several donors. This CDR3 has 14 amino acids. Germline CDR1 MDHEN, CDR2 SYDVKM. V lost 4 bases, J lost 5 bases, and 12 bases lay in between. Repertoires were generated with immunoSEQ multiplex PCR, while TCRdb's copy carries only in-frame clones and drops some. The repertoire holds approximately 12,000 clones, with roughly 93% as singletons. Sequenced: PBMCs. J is TRBJ1-5 and V is TRBV28; the D gene is possibly TRBD1 (6 bases). This receptor was taken from a human donor in good health. CDR3 DNA: TGTGCCAGCAGTTCATCACAGGGAGATCAGCCCCAGCATTTT. Translation gives CASSSSQGDQPQHF. Full variable domain (outside the CDR3, taken from reference TRBV28 and TRBJ1-5): DVKVTQSSRYLVKRTGEKVFLECVQDMDHENMFWYRQDPGLGLRLIYFSYDVKMKEKGDIPEGYSVSREKKERFSLILESASTNQTSMYLCASSSSQGDQPQHFGDGTRLSIL.